This entry lists 31 T cell receptor beta chains sequenced from one sample in a study of blood T cell repertoires in COVID-19. The repertoire was sequenced with immunoSEQ multiplex PCR; TCRdb's copy has only in-frame clones and lacks some. Of 390,000 or so clones in the sample, around 87% were seen once. Sequencing input: peripheral blood. The receptors shown here come from a woman between 25 and 40 years old with COVID-19, enrolled during active disease.

The rearrangement links TRBV5-4 to TRBJ1-6; unclear D gene. V gave up 4 bases and J gave up 7 bases, with 15 bases separating them. This CDR3 is 15 amino acids long. CDR1 SGHNT and CDR2 YYREEE come from the germline V gene (reference sequence). CDR3 in DNA: TGTGCCAGCAGCCCAAAGACGGGAAACAATTCACCCCTCCACTTT. This translates into CASSPKTGNNSPLHF.

This clone occurred once. The rearrangement joins TRBV6-2 or TRBV6-3 to TRBJ2-7; 8 bases agree with TRBD1. CDR3 length: 16 residues. With V trimmed by 2 bases and J by 6 bases, 12 bases remained unmatched. Germline CDR1 and CDR2: MNHEY and SVGEGT. CDR3 nucleotides: TGTGCCAGCAGTTACGGTGGAGGGCAGGGGGCCCTCGAGCAGTACTTC. This gives the protein CASSYGGGQGALEQYF.

In DNA, the CDR3 is TGTGCCAGCAGTTTTTCAGGGGTGAGTTCACCCCTCCACTTT. It encodes CASSFSGVSSPLHF. The chain links TRBV28 to TRBJ1-6; perhaps TRBD1 as D (6 bases). Germline assignment: CDR1 MDHEN and CDR2 SYDVKM. The CDR3 length is 14 residues. V was clipped by 3 bases and J by 9 bases, with 12 bases between them.

This clone appeared a single time. V and J are TRBV2 and TRBJ2-2; D unclear. The V and J ends lost 4 bases and 4 bases respectively, with 7 bases between them. Germline V gene lookup returns CDR1 SNHLY and CDR2 FYNNEI. CDR3 length equals 13 residues. For the CDR3, the DNA is TGTGCCAGCAGTGGCAAGCGCACCGGGGAGCTGTTTTTT. Protein product: CASSGKRTGELFF.

This clone has more than one count but fewer than ten. This same CDR3 is encoded by further DNA sequences in the sample. This chain's CDR3 is CASSERTSGSYEQYF. The CDR3 DNA sequence: TGTGCCAGCAGTGAGCGGACTAGCGGGAGCTACGAGCAGTACTTC. The rearrangement uses TRBV6-1 and TRBJ2-7, with 13 bases fitting TRBD2. The germline CDR1 and CDR2 sequences are MNHNS and SASEGT. Trimming at V came to 3 bases and at J to 3 bases, leaving 2 bases not matched to a gene. This CDR3 is 15 amino acids long.

The V call is TRBV14, the J call TRBJ1-6; TRBD1 aligns across 10 bases. Trimming at V came to 2 bases and at J to 5 bases, leaving 3 bases not matched to a gene. The length of the CDR3 is 16 residues. Germline V gene lookup returns CDR1 SGHDN and CDR2 FVKESK. The CDR3 spells CASSQRGQGNNSPLHF. CDR3 DNA sequence: TGTGCCAGCAGCCAAAGGGGACAGGGGAATAATTCACCCCTCCACTTT.

The CDR3 DNA sequence: TGTGCCAGCAGTTCTGGGCCTTATGGCTACACCTTC. This translates into CASSSGPYGYTF. The rearrangement links TRBV27 to TRBJ1-2; D is ambiguous. The CDR3 loop spans 12 amino acids. Germline lookup yields CDR1 MNHEY and CDR2 SMNVEV (reference sequence). The ends were cut back, 4 bases at V and 5 bases at J, with 8 bases in the middle.

The rearrangement links TRBV6-2 or TRBV6-3 to TRBJ2-1; D not resolved. The V end lost 6 bases, the J end lost 6 bases, and 6 bases lay between the germline ends. The germline V gene encodes CDR1 MNHEY and CDR2 SVGEGT. The CDR3 runs 11 residues. DNA of the CDR3: TGTGCCAGCAGCGAGGTCAATGAGCAGTTCTTC. It specifies CASSEVNEQFF.

This chain uses TRBV14 with TRBJ1-2; D is uncertain. The V end lost 1 base, the J end lost 5 bases, and 14 bases lay between the germline ends. The germline V gene encodes CDR1 SGHDN and CDR2 FVKESK. The CDR3 extends over 15 amino acids. This chain's CDR3 is CASSQAPGVGYGYTF. Here the CDR3 DNA reads TGTGCCAGCAGCCAAGCCCCCGGGGTCGGATATGGCTACACCTTC.

V gene TRBV28 combines with J gene TRBJ2-5, with 9 bases identical to TRBD1. The J segment lost 1 base and the V segment lost 3 bases, leaving 6 bases of the junction unmatched. The length of the CDR3 is 16 residues. Germline-derived CDR1 and CDR2 are MDHEN and SYDVKM. The CDR3, as DNA: TGTGCCAGCAGTTTGTCCGGACAGGGGTTCCAAGAGACCCAGTACTTC. Protein: CASSLSGQGFQETQYF.

This chain connects TRBV30 to TRBJ2-7; TRBD1 matches 7 bases. Trimming took 1 base from V and 9 from J; bases not matched to a gene: 15. CDR1 GTSNPN and CDR2 SVGIG come from the germline V gene (reference sequence). The CDR3 loop spans 15 amino acids. Here the CDR3 reads CAWSGDSFLPTTQYF. CDR3 sequence (DNA): TGTGCCTGGAGTGGGGACAGCTTCCTTCCTACGACGCAGTACTTC.

V is TRBV5-5 and J is TRBJ2-1; 7 nucleotides align to TRBD2. The CDR3 runs to 14 residues. V trimming: 3 bases; J trimming: 1 base; junction bases outside the gene matches: 1. Per germline, CDR1 SGHKS and CDR2 YYEKEE (reference sequence). The CDR3 reads CASSSGGSYNEQFF. For the CDR3, the DNA is TGTGCCAGCAGCTCGGGGGGATCCTACAATGAGCAGTTCTTC.

J is TRBJ2-2 and V is TRBV15; 7 bases fit TRBD2. Germline CDR1 LNHNV, CDR2 YYDKDF (reference sequence). The CDR3 has 16 residues. The V gene end was trimmed by 3 bases and the J gene end by 0 bases; junction bases not matched to a gene: 4. The CDR3 here is CATSSSLAANTGELFF. The CDR3 DNA reads TGTGCCACCAGCAGCTCCCTAGCGGCGAACACCGGGGAGCTGTTTTTT.

The table lists this clone with a count of one. V and J are TRBV11-2 and TRBJ2-2, with unresolved D. This CDR3 is built from 15 residues. V lost 3 bases, J lost 5 bases, and 13 bases lay in between. Germline values: CDR1 SGHAT, CDR2 FQNNGV. CDR3 DNA: TGTGCCAGCAGCTTTAGCCAGACGTCTACCGGGGAGCTGTTTTTT. Translating gives CASSFSQTSTGELFF.

This chain connects TRBV5-4 to TRBJ2-5, with 14 bases fitting TRBD2. The CDR3 length is 17 residues. The germline V gene encodes CDR1 SGHNT and CDR2 YYREEE (reference sequence). V was clipped by 4 bases and J by 2 bases; unmatched bases: 7. CDR3 sequence: CASSRGLAGAKQETQYF. CDR3 DNA: TGTGCCAGCAGCAGGGGACTAGCGGGAGCCAAGCAAGAGACCCAGTACTTC. The full variable domain, its missing parts supplied by reference TRBV5-4 and TRBJ2-5, is ETGVTQSPTHLIKTRGQQVTLRCSSQSGHNTVSWYQQALGQGPQFIFQYYREEENGRGNFPPRFSGLQFPNYSSELNVNALELDDSALYLCASSRGLAGAKQETQYFGPGTRLLVL.

The rearrangement uses TRBV9 and TRBJ1-1; 7 bases fit TRBD1. V lost 4 bases and J lost 0; bases outside the gene matches: 12. CDR1 SGDLS and CDR2 YYNGEE come from the germline V gene. The length of the CDR3 is 17 residues. The CDR3, as DNA: TGTGCCAGCAGCCCCGGCGGGGACAGTGCCTTGAACACTGAAGCTTTCTTT. Residues: CASSPGGDSALNTEAFF.

The chain joins TRBV30 to TRBJ2-2; 7 bases match TRBD1. CDR3 size: 15 residues. The germline gives CDR1 GTSNPN, CDR2 SVGIG (reference sequence). V gave up 1 base and J gave up 5 bases; unmatched junction bases: 7. The CDR3 region has the DNA TGTGCCTGGAGTGCTGGGACAGATCTGACCGGGGAGCTGTTTTTT. Amino acid sequence: CAWSAGTDLTGELFF.

This clone appeared once. The V and J genes are TRBV2 and TRBJ2-7; a weak D match, TRBD2 (6 bases). This CDR3 region has 16 residues. The germline gives CDR1 SNHLY, CDR2 FYNNEI. Trimming removed 2 bases at V and 6 bases at J, with 20 bases between. The CDR3 coding sequence is TGTGCCAGCAGTGAATGGCGGGACCCTGGGTTCGGCGAGCAGTACTTC. It codes for CASSEWRDPGFGEQYF.

The chain carries TRBV6-6 and TRBJ2-7, with D perhaps matching TRBD1 (6 bases). The CDR3 totals 14 residues. CDR1 is MNHNY and CDR2 is SVGAGI in the germline V gene (reference sequence). Trimming removed 8 bases at V and 0 bases at J, with 14 bases between. The CDR3: CASGTGLSSYEQYF. In DNA form, the CDR3 reads TGTGCCAGCGGTACAGGGCTAAGCTCCTACGAGCAGTACTTC.

J is TRBJ1-4 and V is TRBV10-3, with a weak D call TRBD1 (6 bases). The V and J ends lost 6 bases and 8 bases respectively, with 22 bases between them. CDR3 length: 16 amino acids. In germline, CDR1 is ENHRY, CDR2 SYGVKD. The CDR3, as DNA: TGTGCCATCAGCCCTAGCCCCGGGTCAGGGGAGGAAAAACTGTTTTTT. Its protein is CAISPSPGSGEEKLFF.

The chain is built from TRBV5-4 and TRBJ2-3, with 11 nucleotides matching TRBD2. Looked up from germline, CDR1 is SGHNT and CDR2 is YYREEE (reference sequence). J was trimmed by 4 bases and V by 3 bases; bases with no gene match: 10. This CDR3 comprises 17 residues. CDR3 protein: CASSSGLADLGPDTQYF. CDR3 coding DNA: TGTGCCAGCAGCTCGGGACTAGCGGACCTAGGGCCAGATACGCAGTATTTT.

The CDR3 DNA sequence: TGTGCCAGCAGTTTACGGGAAAAACTGTTTTTT. Residues: CASSLREKLFF. The chain joins TRBV28 to TRBJ1-4; no firm D call. Germline V CDR1 and CDR2: MDHEN, SYDVKM. The CDR3 consists of 11 residues. The V and J ends lost 2 bases and 8 bases respectively, with 3 bases between them.

This chain joins TRBV9 and TRBJ2-5, with 8 nucleotides matching TRBD2. The germline gives CDR1 SGDLS, CDR2 YYNGEE. V trimming: 4 bases; J trimming: 4 bases; junction bases outside the gene matches: 6. The CDR3 loop spans 14 amino acids. The CDR3 DNA reads TGTGCCAGCAGCCCTGGGACTAGTTTAGAGACCCAGTACTTC. Translating it yields CASSPGTSLETQYF.

CDR3 DNA: TGTGCCAGCAGGAGAATCGGCGGAACCTACGAGCAGTACTTC. It codes for CASRRIGGTYEQYF. The gene calls are TRBV27 and TRBJ2-7, with unresolved D. CDR1 is MNHEY and CDR2 is SMNVEV in the germline V gene (reference sequence). The V end was cut by 6 bases, the J end by 2 bases, with 14 bases between. This CDR3 is 14 amino acids long.

CDR3 residues: CASRPRGGPAKNIQYF. In DNA, the CDR3 is TGTGCCAGCAGACCCCGGGGAGGGCCAGCCAAAAACATTCAGTACTTC. The chain links TRBV6-6 to TRBJ2-4, with 7 bases lining up with TRBD2. J lost 0 bases, V lost 6 bases, and 8 bases had no gene match. The V gene's germline CDR1 is MNHNY and CDR2 SVGAGI (reference sequence). The CDR3 loop spans 16 amino acids.

A single count supports this clone. Other DNA variants within this sample encode the same CDR3. The J gene is TRBJ2-5, the V gene TRBV19; 8 nucleotides agree with TRBD1. The germline V gene has CDR1 LNHDA and CDR2 SQIVND (reference sequence). V was pared by 3 bases and J by 2 bases, with 2 bases of the junction left unmatched. The length of the CDR3 is 14 residues. The CDR3 reads CASSIRGPQETQYF. The CDR3, as DNA: TGTGCCAGTAGTATCAGGGGGCCACAAGAGACCCAGTACTTC.

The chain combines TRBV27 with TRBJ2-3; TRBD1 aligns across 7 bases. Germline CDR1 and CDR2: MNHEY and SMNVEV (reference sequence). There are 12 residues in the CDR3. The trim removed 4 bases at V and 6 bases at J, leaving 1 base unmatched. CDR3 loop: CASSSRGDTQYF. CDR3 DNA sequence: TGTGCCAGCAGTTCCAGGGGGGATACGCAGTATTTT.

The chain has TRBV7-3 and TRBJ2-2; D perhaps matches TRBD2 (6 bases). Germline values: CDR1 SGHTA, CDR2 FQGTGA. This CDR3 spans 15 amino acids. The V end was cut by 5 bases, the J end by 8 bases, with 18 bases between. CDR3 amino acids: CASSPLGPSGGELFF. CDR3 nucleotides: TGTGCCAGCAGCCCACTAGGACCCAGCGGGGGGGAGCTGTTTTTT.

This chain joins TRBV28 and TRBJ1-4; TRBD1 agrees at 10 bases. Per germline, CDR1 MDHEN and CDR2 SYDVKM. The J segment lost 8 bases and the V segment lost 6 bases, leaving 3 bases of the junction unmatched. The CDR3 loop spans 13 amino acids. CDR3 loop: CASRGTGEEKLFF. The CDR3 DNA reads as TGTGCCAGCAGGGGGACAGGGGAAGAAAAACTGTTTTTT.

The chain carries TRBV4-3 and TRBJ2-5, with 7 bases fitting TRBD1. In germline, CDR1 is LGHNA, CDR2 YSLEER. With 3 bases clipped from V and 2 bases from J, the junction kept 0 bases outside the gene matches. CDR3 length: 13 residues. CDR3 region: CASSQTGQETQYF. The CDR3 DNA follows: TGCGCCAGCAGCCAGACAGGGCAAGAGACCCAGTACTTC.

This chain connects TRBV6-5 to TRBJ1-1, with TRBD1 as a possible D gene (5 bases). Germline CDR1 and CDR2: MNHEY and SVGAGI. With 2 bases removed from V and 6 bases from J, the gap between germline ends came to 16 bases. This CDR3 spans 15 amino acids. This CDR3 reads CASSYVGREISEAFF. CDR3 nucleotide sequence: TGTGCCAGCAGTTACGTAGGCAGGGAAATATCTGAAGCTTTCTTT.